A selection of T cell receptor beta chains follows, all from one sample in a study of cytomegalovirus exposure and HLA in healthy donors. TCRdb keeps only in-frame clones here, not all; method: immunoSEQ multiplex PCR. Of approximately 240,000 clones listed, around nine tenths were seen once; the top ten hold approximately 1%. Sequences were obtained from PBMCs. Every receptor here comes from a woman aged 18-29 years in good health and CMV-seronegative. Both conserved end residues are part of each CDR3. D genes are given only for firm matches. Expanded clones get a size class; other rows say once, few or many, or leave the size out.

>TRBV10-3|.|TRBJ1-1|.
TGTGCCATCAGTGAGCCCACTAAAATGAACACTGAAGCTTTCTTT
CAISEPTKMNTEAFF
>TRBV10-2|.|TRBJ1-2|.
TGCGCCAGCAGTGAGTCAGGAGAGTTACGAGGCTACACCTTC
CASSESGELRGYTF
>TRBV5-1|.|TRBJ2-6|.
TGCGCCAGCAGCTTGGGGGCTTCTGGGGCCAACGTCCTGACTTTC
CASSLGASGANVLTF
>TRBV27|TRBD2|TRBJ2-7|.
TGTGCCAGCACCCCAGCGGGACCCGCCTACGAGCAGTACTTC
CASTPAGPAYEQYF
>TRBV10-3|.|TRBJ2-1|.
TGTGCCATCACTATGGACTACTACAATGAGCAGTTCTTC
CAITMDYYNEQFF
>TRBV7-9|.|TRBJ2-1|.
TGTGCCAGCAGGGGACTTTCCTACAATGAGCAGTTCTTC
CASRGLSYNEQFF
>TRBV25-1|.|TRBJ1-4|.
TGTGCCAGCAGTGAATCAGCGACGTGGAAACTGTTTTTT
CASSESATWKLFF
>TRBV28|.|TRBJ2-7|.
TGTGCCAGCAGTTCCGCCTACGAGCAGTACTTC
CASSSAYEQYF
>TRBV30|.|TRBJ1-5|.
TGTGCCTGGAGTTTGGCCACAGTCAATCAGCCCCAGCATTTT
CAWSLATVNQPQHF
>TRBV7-3|TRBD1|TRBJ2-7|.
TGTGCCAGCAGCTCTGAGGGGGCGTTCTACGAGCAGTACTTC
CASSSEGAFYEQYF
>TRBV13|.|TRBJ2-2|.
TGTGCCAGCAGCGACTTATCCCGGGACTCCCAAGTAACAACCGGGGAGCTGTTTTTT
CASSDLSRDSQVTTGELFF
>TRBV2|.|TRBJ1-5|.
TGTGCCAGCAGTGATAATCGACAGGACCCCCAGCATTTT
CASSDNRQDPQHF
>TRBV5-8|.|TRBJ1-1|.
TGTGCCAGCAGCTTGTTCCCAGGGGAGAACACTGAAGCTTTCTTT
CASSLFPGENTEAFF
>TRBV19|.|TRBJ2-3|.
TGTGCCAGTAGTCTTCCGTCCCTAGGCGCAGATACGCAGTATTTT
CASSLPSLGADTQYF
>TRBV4-1|.|TRBJ2-2|.
TGCGCCAGCAGCCAAGGACGGTGGCAGGGTGGCCCCGGGGAGCTGTTTTTT
CASSQGRWQGGPGELFF
>TRBV7-6|TRBD2|TRBJ2-1|.
TGTGCCAGCAGCTCAGGGACTAGCGGGAGGGCCTTAGGCAATGAGCAGTTCTTC
CASSSGTSGRALGNEQFF
>TRBV27|.|TRBJ2-7|.
TGTGCCAGCAGTTTAACCACCCAGGGGATCGAGCAGTACTTC
CASSLTTQGIEQYF
>TRBV19|TRBD2|TRBJ2-7|once
TGTGCCAGTAGTATAGAGTCCCAGATTAGCGGGAGAAGCTCCTACGAGCAGTACTTC
CASSIESQISGRSSYEQYF
>TRBV27|TRBD1|TRBJ2-7|.
TGTGCCAGCAGGAGAGGATCGGGACAGGCTCTTTCCGAGCAGTACTTC
CASRRGSGQALSEQYF
>TRBV6-4|TRBD1|TRBJ1-6|.
TGTGCCAGCGGACCGGACAGGGCCTCACCCCTCCACTTT
CASGPDRASPLHF
>TRBV6-6|.|TRBJ1-5|.
TGTGCCAGCAGTTACTCGCGAGATCAGCCCCAGCATTTT
CASSYSRDQPQHF
>TRBV19|.|TRBJ1-1|.
TGTGCCAGTAGTATAGATGGCAATTTTCCTGAAGCTTTCTTT
CASSIDGNFPEAFF
>TRBV6-5|TRBD1|TRBJ1-4|.
TGTGCCAGCAGTTACTCCGACAGGGCAACTAATGAAAAACTGTTTTTT
CASSYSDRATNEKLFF
>TRBV7-2|TRBD1|TRBJ1-6|once
TGTGCCAGCAGCCCTGACAGGGCCGAGCGTTCACCCCTCCACTTT
CASSPDRAERSPLHF
>TRBV6-6|TRBD1|TRBJ1-6|.
TGTGCCAGCAGATACTCGACAGGGGTTAATTCACCCCTCCACTTT
CASRYSTGVNSPLHF
>TRBV6-1|.|TRBJ2-1|.
TGTGCCAGCAGTGAAGCGCGCGATGAGCAGTTCTTC
CASSEARDEQFF
>TRBV10-1|.|TRBJ2-1|few
TGCGCCAGCAGTGGGACTACCTACAATGAGCAGTTCTTC
CASSGTTYNEQFF
>TRBV2|.|TRBJ2-7|.
TGTGCCAGCACCGGGGGGCCGGGACTCCCCATCTGGGAGCAGTACTTC
CASTGGPGLPIWEQYF
>TRBV6-5|.|TRBJ1-2|.
TGTGCCAGCAGTTACTCGAGGACAGTCTATGGCTACACCTTC
CASSYSRTVYGYTF
>TRBV28|.|TRBJ2-7|once
TGTGCCAGCAACACCTTGACAAGGCCCTACGAGCAGTACTTC
CASNTLTRPYEQYF
>TRBV7-9|.|TRBJ1-1|.
TGTGCCAGCAGCTCCGCCGCCCTAGATTTGAACACTGAAGCTTTCTTT
CASSSAALDLNTEAFF
>TRBV19|TRBD1|TRBJ1-2|.
TGTGCCAGTAGTACCGGGACAGGGAGAGGCTATGGCTACACCTTC
CASSTGTGRGYGYTF
>TRBV6-4|TRBD1|TRBJ2-2|.
TGTGCCAGCAGTGGGACAGGCGACACCGGGGAGCTGTTTTTT
CASSGTGDTGELFF
>TRBV5-1|TRBD1|TRBJ1-1|once
TGCGCCAGCAGCGTCCGGGACAGGGGGACTGAAGCTTTCTTT
CASSVRDRGTEAFF
>TRBV5-1|TRBD2|TRBJ2-7|.
TGCGCCAGCAGCCCGGCCGGGGCGGGAGATGTAGAGCAGTACTTC
CASSPAGAGDVEQYF
>TRBV27|.|TRBJ1-6|.
TGTGCCAGCAGCGGGAGGGGATCGGGGTTCTCCTATAATTCACCCCTCCACTTT
CASSGRGSGFSYNSPLHF
>TRBV10-3|.|TRBJ2-2|.
TGTGCCATCAGTGAGGGGCCCGGGGAGCTGTTTTTT
CAISEGPGELFF
>TRBV5-1|.|TRBJ1-1|.
TGCGCCAGCAGCTTGGAGCGCAGGAACACTGAAGCTTTCTTT
CASSLERRNTEAFF
>TRBV27|TRBD2|TRBJ2-7|.
TGTGCCAGCAACGGACTAGCGGGAGGCGAGCAGTACTTC
CASNGLAGGEQYF
>TRBV6-1|.|TRBJ2-7|.
TGTGCCAGCAGTGAAGGGAATAATAGCGGCGAGCAGTACTTC
CASSEGNNSGEQYF
>TRBV5-6|.|TRBJ1-1|.
TGTGCCAGCAGCGGATTAAACAGGGATACTGAAGCTTTCTTT
CASSGLNRDTEAFF
>TRBV4-1|TRBD2|TRBJ2-7|.
TGCGCCAGCAGCCAAGTGGGTCAGCGGGAGAAGATCTACGAGCAGTACTTC
CASSQVGQREKIYEQYF
>TRBV29-1|.|TRBJ1-3|.
TGCAGCGTTGGTTTCGCAGGCTCTGGAAACACCATATATTTT
CSVGFAGSGNTIYF
>TRBV28|.|TRBJ1-2|.
TGTGCCAGTACTGATTTCTATGGCTACACCTTC
CASTDFYGYTF
>TRBV30|.|TRBJ2-2|many
TGTGCCTGGAGCGACATTTCCACCGGGGAGCTGTTTTTT
CAWSDISTGELFF
>TRBV5-1|.|TRBJ1-3|.
TGCGCCAGCAGCTTCGGGGGCTCTGGAAACACCATATATTTT
CASSFGGSGNTIYF
>TRBV30|TRBD1|TRBJ1-2|.
TGTGCCGGAAATAGACAGGGCTCTAACTATGGCTACACCTTC
CAGNRQGSNYGYTF
>TRBV19|.|TRBJ2-1|.
TGTGCCAGTAGCCAGGGGTCACGGCAGTTCTTC
CASSQGSRQFF
>TRBV6-1|.|TRBJ2-7|once
TGTGCCAGCAGCGAACGGAGCCCCTACGAGCAGTACTTC
CASSERSPYEQYF
>TRBV16|.|TRBJ1-1|.
TGTGCCAGCAGCCAATACTCAACAGGGTGGACTGAAGCTTTCTTT
CASSQYSTGWTEAFF
>TRBV7-2|.|TRBJ2-3|.
TGTGCCAGCAGCTTCAGCGGATTCACAGATACGCAGTATTTT
CASSFSGFTDTQYF
>TRBV15|TRBD1|TRBJ1-2|.
TGTGCCACCAGCACAAACAGGGGAATGGGCTATGGCTACACCTTC
CATSTNRGMGYGYTF
>TRBV5-1|.|TRBJ2-1|.
TGCGCCAGCAGCTCCGTCGGGAGTCCCACCAACAATGAGCAGTTCTTC
CASSSVGSPTNNEQFF
>TRBV6-1|.|TRBJ1-2|.
TGTGCCAGCAGTGAAGGCGTAGCCCGCCGGGGTGGCTACACCTTC
CASSEGVARRGGYTF